Listed below are T cell receptor beta chains from one sample, sequenced in a study of T cells in Graves' hyperthyroidism and ophthalmopathy. MiXCR, applied by TCRdb to the multiplex PCR reads, yields one record per CDR3 protein. In the table there are 500,000 to 600,000 distinct CDR3 sequences, 16% of which are singletons. Sequences were obtained from blood. These receptors were obtained from a woman under 30 with Graves' hyperthyroidism. CDR3s include the opening cysteine and the closing phenylalanine or tryptophan. D genes are given only for firm matches. Clone size, where shown, is once, few, many, or a class for clones that have expanded.

j_call: TRBJ2-2
d_call: TRBD1
v_call: TRBV12-5
clone_size: many
cdr3_nt: TGTGCTAGTGGTCGGAGGGGACAGGGTGGATCTAACACCGGGGAGCTGTTTTTT
cdr3_aa: CASGRRGQGGSNTGELFF

j_call: TRBJ2-1
d_call: -
v_call: TRBV5-1
clone_size: many
cdr3_nt: TGCGCCAGCAGCTTGTGGGTTGCGGGCGGTGATGAGCAGTTCTTC
cdr3_aa: CASSLWVAGGDEQFF

j_call: TRBJ2-2
d_call: TRBD2
v_call: TRBV11-2
clone_size: -
cdr3_nt: TGTGCCAGCAGCTTACTAGCTAGCGGGAGAGCCGGGGAGCTGTTTTTT
cdr3_aa: CASSLLASGRAGELFF

j_call: TRBJ2-7
d_call: TRBD2
v_call: TRBV12-3/TRBV12-4
clone_size: -
cdr3_nt: TGTGCCAGCAGTACAACTAGCGGGGGGGCCTACGAGCAGTACTTC
cdr3_aa: CASSTTSGGAYEQYF

j_call: TRBJ2-7
d_call: -
v_call: TRBV3-1
clone_size: -
cdr3_nt: TGTGCCAGCAGCACCGATTTCGTCTCCTACGAGCAGTACTTC
cdr3_aa: CASSTDFVSYEQYF

j_call: TRBJ2-3
d_call: TRBD1
v_call: TRBV27
clone_size: many
cdr3_nt: TGTGCCAGCAGTCCTGACAGGGTCGTGGGTCATACGCAGTATTTT
cdr3_aa: CASSPDRVVGHTQYF

j_call: TRBJ2-7
d_call: -
v_call: TRBV6-1
clone_size: many
cdr3_nt: TGTGCCAGCAAAATTAAAGGGGACGGAAACTACGAGCAGTACTTC
cdr3_aa: CASKIKGDGNYEQYF

j_call: TRBJ1-2
d_call: -
v_call: TRBV6-1
clone_size: few
cdr3_nt: TGTGCCAGCAGTGATTCCCCCGACCCCATTTCAGGGAGGCACACCTTC
cdr3_aa: CASSDSPDPISGRHTF

j_call: TRBJ1-5
d_call: -
v_call: TRBV5-1
clone_size: many
cdr3_nt: TGCGCCAGCAGCTTGGTGGCAGGACGCGAAGCGCCCCAGCATTTT
cdr3_aa: CASSLVAGREAPQHF

j_call: TRBJ2-7
d_call: -
v_call: TRBV20-1
clone_size: -
cdr3_nt: TGCAGTGCTAGAGATACAGATAGCGGCACTTACGAGCAGTACTTC
cdr3_aa: CSARDTDSGTYEQYF

j_call: TRBJ2-7
d_call: TRBD1
v_call: TRBV5-1
clone_size: many
cdr3_nt: TGCGCCAGCAGCTCATTTCCAATTTCCGGGACAGTTTACGAGCAGTACTTC
cdr3_aa: CASSSFPISGTVYEQYF

j_call: TRBJ1-5
d_call: -
v_call: TRBV3-1
clone_size: few
cdr3_nt: TGTGCCAGCAGCCGAGCCATGAACAATCAGCCCCAGCATTTT
cdr3_aa: CASSRAMNNQPQHF

j_call: TRBJ2-3
d_call: TRBD2
v_call: TRBV12-3/TRBV12-4
clone_size: many
cdr3_nt: TGTGCCAGCAGTTTAAAGCGGGGGCCCCCTCACCCAGATACGCAGTATTTT
cdr3_aa: CASSLKRGPPHPDTQYF

j_call: TRBJ2-5
d_call: TRBD2
v_call: TRBV3-1
clone_size: once
cdr3_nt: TGTGCCAGCAGCCCCCGACTAGCTTCCGAGACCCAGTACTTC
cdr3_aa: CASSPRLASETQYF

j_call: TRBJ1-4
d_call: -
v_call: TRBV27
clone_size: many
cdr3_nt: TGTGCCAGCAGTTTAGTAGTGGGTGCAACTAATGAAAAACTGTTTTTT
cdr3_aa: CASSLVVGATNEKLFF

j_call: TRBJ2-2
d_call: TRBD2
v_call: TRBV5-1
clone_size: -
cdr3_nt: TGCGCCAGCAGCTTGGTAGCGGGAGCTGGCGGGGAGCTGTTTTTT
cdr3_aa: CASSLVAGAGGELFF

j_call: TRBJ2-7
d_call: -
v_call: TRBV20-1
clone_size: -
cdr3_nt: TGCAGTGCTAGAGATGGAGGGGGCAGGGAAGACGAGCAGTACTTC
cdr3_aa: CSARDGGGREDEQYF

j_call: TRBJ2-1
d_call: TRBD2
v_call: TRBV29-1
clone_size: few
cdr3_nt: TGCAGCGTTGAAGAACTAGCGGGGGGCCCCTACAATGAGCAGTTCTTC
cdr3_aa: CSVEELAGGPYNEQFF

j_call: TRBJ2-7
d_call: -
v_call: TRBV27
clone_size: few
cdr3_nt: TGTGCCAGCAGCCCCGGCCTAGCTAAGGACCTCGTCTACTACGAGCAGTACTTC
cdr3_aa: CASSPGLAKDLVYYEQYF

j_call: TRBJ1-5
d_call: -
v_call: TRBV24-1
clone_size: many
cdr3_nt: TGTGCCACCAGTCCATCTACAGGGATGGGGGATCAGCCCCAGCATTTT
cdr3_aa: CATSPSTGMGDQPQHF

j_call: TRBJ2-7
d_call: -
v_call: TRBV5-4
clone_size: -
cdr3_nt: TGTGCCAGCAGCTTGCATCGGGATGTGTCCTACGAGCAGTACTTC
cdr3_aa: CASSLHRDVSYEQYF

j_call: TRBJ1-5
d_call: TRBD1
v_call: TRBV6-2/TRBV6-3
clone_size: few
cdr3_nt: TGTGCCAGCAGTGGACAGGGGGCGTATAGCAATCAGCCCCAGCATTTT
cdr3_aa: CASSGQGAYSNQPQHF

j_call: TRBJ2-1
d_call: -
v_call: TRBV4-3
clone_size: many
cdr3_nt: TGCGCCAGCAGCCAACATTTGGGGCCGAGCTCCTACAATGAGCAGTTCTTC
cdr3_aa: CASSQHLGPSSYNEQFF

j_call: TRBJ2-4
d_call: TRBD1
v_call: TRBV12-3/TRBV12-4
clone_size: -
cdr3_nt: TGTGCCAGCAGTGAAAACCGGGACAGGGGCGTAATAGCCAAAAACATTCAGTACTTC
cdr3_aa: CASSENRDRGVIAKNIQYF

j_call: TRBJ1-6
d_call: -
v_call: TRBV2
clone_size: -
cdr3_nt: TGTGCCACCAAACTTCTCCGGGGAAATAATTCACCCCTCCACTTT
cdr3_aa: CATKLLRGNNSPLHF

j_call: TRBJ2-7
d_call: -
v_call: TRBV29-1
clone_size: many
cdr3_nt: TGCAGCGCACGTCGGGAATCCTACGAGCAGTACTTC
cdr3_aa: CSARRESYEQYF

j_call: TRBJ2-1
d_call: -
v_call: TRBV5-6
clone_size: many
cdr3_nt: TGTGCCAGCAGCAGCGTGGACTCCTCCTACAATGAGCAGTTCTTC
cdr3_aa: CASSSVDSSYNEQFF

j_call: TRBJ2-2
d_call: TRBD1
v_call: TRBV19
clone_size: few
cdr3_nt: TGTGCCAGTAGTGCCCCGACAGGGGGCAAACCCGGGGAGCTGTTTTTT
cdr3_aa: CASSAPTGGKPGELFF

j_call: TRBJ2-1
d_call: TRBD2
v_call: TRBV11-3
clone_size: -
cdr3_nt: TGTGCCAGCAGCTGGGTAGCGGGGCGGAATGAGCAGTTCTTC
cdr3_aa: CASSWVAGRNEQFF

j_call: TRBJ1-5
d_call: -
v_call: TRBV15
clone_size: many
cdr3_nt: TGTGCCACCAGCTTACTCAGGTCCGCGGATCAGCCCCAGCATTTT
cdr3_aa: CATSLLRSADQPQHF

j_call: TRBJ1-2
d_call: -
v_call: TRBV4-1
clone_size: -
cdr3_nt: TGCGCCAGCAGCCAAGAGGTCCCTTTAAACTATGGCTACACCTTC
cdr3_aa: CASSQEVPLNYGYTF

j_call: TRBJ2-2
d_call: TRBD1
v_call: TRBV7-9
clone_size: few
cdr3_nt: TGTGCCAGCAGCTTAACGAAGATCCGGGGGACGGACAGGGATAAAAACACCGGGGAGCTGTTTTTT
cdr3_aa: CASSLTKIRGTDRDKNTGELFF

j_call: TRBJ1-2
d_call: -
v_call: TRBV6-1
clone_size: few
cdr3_nt: TGTGCCAGCAGTGAATGGGGGGCAACCACTAACTATGGCTACACCTTC
cdr3_aa: CASSEWGATTNYGYTF

j_call: TRBJ1-1
d_call: -
v_call: TRBV7-9
clone_size: few
cdr3_nt: TGTGCCAGCAGCTTATTTCAGCGAGGCGGCGGGGCTTTCTTT
cdr3_aa: CASSLFQRGGGAFF

j_call: TRBJ1-1
d_call: -
v_call: TRBV7-9
clone_size: -
cdr3_nt: TGTGCCAGCAGCCCCAGGGGATTGAGCACTGAAGCTTTCTTT
cdr3_aa: CASSPRGLSTEAFF

j_call: TRBJ2-5
d_call: TRBD2
v_call: TRBV6-1
clone_size: many
cdr3_nt: TGTGCCAGCAATGGACTAGCAGAAGAGACCCAGTACTTC
cdr3_aa: CASNGLAEETQYF

j_call: TRBJ2-2
d_call: -
v_call: TRBV25-1
clone_size: -
cdr3_nt: TGTGCCAGCAGTGACCGTGACAAATACACCGGGGAGCTGTTTTTT
cdr3_aa: CASSDRDKYTGELFF